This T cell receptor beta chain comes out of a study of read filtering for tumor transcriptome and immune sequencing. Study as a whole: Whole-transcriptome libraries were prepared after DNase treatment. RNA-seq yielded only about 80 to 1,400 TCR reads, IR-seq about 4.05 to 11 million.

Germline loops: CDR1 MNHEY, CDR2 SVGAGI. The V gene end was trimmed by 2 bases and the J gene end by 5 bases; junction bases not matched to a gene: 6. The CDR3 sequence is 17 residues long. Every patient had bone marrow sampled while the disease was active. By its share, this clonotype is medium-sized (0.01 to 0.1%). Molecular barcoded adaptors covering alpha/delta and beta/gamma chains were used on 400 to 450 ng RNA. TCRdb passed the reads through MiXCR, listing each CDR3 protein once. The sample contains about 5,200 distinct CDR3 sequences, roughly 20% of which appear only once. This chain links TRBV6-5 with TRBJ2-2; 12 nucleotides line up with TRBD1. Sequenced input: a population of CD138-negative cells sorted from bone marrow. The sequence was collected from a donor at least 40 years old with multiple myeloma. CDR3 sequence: CASSYGGTGGWTGELFF. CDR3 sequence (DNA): TGTGCCAGCAGTTACGGGGGGACAGGGGGCTGGACCGGGGAGCTGTTTTTT.